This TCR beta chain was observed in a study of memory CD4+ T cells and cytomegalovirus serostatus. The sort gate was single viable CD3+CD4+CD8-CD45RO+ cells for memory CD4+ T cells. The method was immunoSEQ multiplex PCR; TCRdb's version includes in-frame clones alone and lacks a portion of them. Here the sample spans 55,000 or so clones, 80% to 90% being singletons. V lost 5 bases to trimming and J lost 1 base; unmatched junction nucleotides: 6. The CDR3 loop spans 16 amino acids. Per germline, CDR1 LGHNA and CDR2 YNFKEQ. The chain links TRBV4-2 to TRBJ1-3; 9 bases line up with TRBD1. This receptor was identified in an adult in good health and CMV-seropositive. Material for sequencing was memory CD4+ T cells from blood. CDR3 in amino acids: CASSRTGGASGNTIYF. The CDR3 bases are TGTGCCAGCAGCAGAACAGGGGGCGCATCTGGAAACACCATATATTTT.